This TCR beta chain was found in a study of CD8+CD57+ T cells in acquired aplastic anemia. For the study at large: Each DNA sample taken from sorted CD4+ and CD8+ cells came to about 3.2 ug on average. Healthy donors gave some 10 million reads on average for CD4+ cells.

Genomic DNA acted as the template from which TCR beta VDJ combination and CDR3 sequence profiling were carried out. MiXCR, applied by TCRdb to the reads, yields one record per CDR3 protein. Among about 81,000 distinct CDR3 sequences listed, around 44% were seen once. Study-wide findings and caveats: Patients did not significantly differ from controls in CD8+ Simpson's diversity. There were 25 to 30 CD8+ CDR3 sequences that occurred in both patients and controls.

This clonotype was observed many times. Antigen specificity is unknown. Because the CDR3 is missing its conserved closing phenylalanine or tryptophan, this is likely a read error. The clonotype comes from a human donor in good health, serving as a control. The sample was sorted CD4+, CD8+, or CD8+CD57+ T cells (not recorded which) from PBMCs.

The CDR3 coding sequence is TGTGCCATCAGTTGGACAGGGTACGAGCAGTACTCC. Translation: CAISWTGYEQYS. The rearrangement links TRBV10-3 to TRBJ2-7, with 8 bases aligning to TRBD1. Germline V gives CDR1 ENHRY, CDR2 SYGVKD. With 5 bases clipped from V and 4 bases from J, the junction kept 1 base outside the gene matches. CDR3 length: 12 residues.